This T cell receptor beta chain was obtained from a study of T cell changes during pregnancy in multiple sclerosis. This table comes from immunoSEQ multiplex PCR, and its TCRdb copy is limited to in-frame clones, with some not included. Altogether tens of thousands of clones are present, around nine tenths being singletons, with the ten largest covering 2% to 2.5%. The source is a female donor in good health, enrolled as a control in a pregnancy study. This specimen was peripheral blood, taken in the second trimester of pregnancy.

The DNA for the CDR3 is TGTGCCAGCAGCAGGTTAGGGGCGAATGAGCAGTTCTTC. Translating gives CASSRLGANEQFF. The chain couples TRBV5-5 to TRBJ2-1; a possible D gene is TRBD1 (5 bases). This CDR3 comprises 13 residues. V lost 4 bases and J 7 bases, leaving 12 bases between the germline ends. The germline V gene has CDR1 SGHKS and CDR2 YYEKEE (reference sequence). The whole variable domain, remainder taken from reference TRBV5-5 and TRBJ2-1, is DAGVTQSPTHLIKTRGQQVTLRCSPISGHKSVSWYQQVLGQGPQFIFQYYEKEERGRGNFPDRFSARQFPNYSSELNVNALLLGDSALYLCASSRLGANEQFFGPGTRLTVL.